Each of the 3 T cell receptor beta chains below was sequenced from the same sample in a study. TCRdb ran MiXCR on the reads and lists one entry per CDR3 protein. The table lists about 15,000 distinct CDR3 sequences, approximately 30% of them singletons. The sequenced sample consisted of blood. The receptors originated from a human donor.

This clonotype has at least ten counts. The chain joins TRBV18 to TRBJ1-1; 8 bases are a match to TRBD1. This CDR3 is 15 amino acids long. V gave up 5 bases and J gave up 1 base; unmatched junction bases: 6. Germline V gives CDR1 KGHSH, CDR2 LQKENI. The CDR3 sequence: CASSIGTGRNTEAFF. Written as DNA, the CDR3 is TGTGCCAGCTCAATAGGGACAGGACGGAACACTGAAGCTTTCTTT.

At least ten counts were recorded for this clonotype. The chain's CDR3 is CSALRDKAYEQYF. The CDR3 bases are TGCAGTGCGCTCCGGGACAAGGCCTACGAGCAGTACTTC. The chain links TRBV20-1 to TRBJ2-7; D is perhaps TRBD1 (6 bases). V was trimmed by 6 bases and J by 2 bases, leaving 14 bases between them. The CDR3 has 13 residues. The germline gives CDR1 DFQATT, CDR2 SNEGSKA (reference sequence).

This clonotype was seen at least ten times. The V and J genes are TRBV12-3 or TRBV12-4 and TRBJ2-7, with 10 bases matching TRBD1. Unmatched junction bases numbered 4, after V lost 6 bases and J lost 5 bases. The CDR3 has 13 amino acids. The CDR3 nucleotides are TGTGCCAGCAGGGACAGGGGGATGGACGAGCAGTACTTC. This sequence encodes CASRDRGMDEQYF.